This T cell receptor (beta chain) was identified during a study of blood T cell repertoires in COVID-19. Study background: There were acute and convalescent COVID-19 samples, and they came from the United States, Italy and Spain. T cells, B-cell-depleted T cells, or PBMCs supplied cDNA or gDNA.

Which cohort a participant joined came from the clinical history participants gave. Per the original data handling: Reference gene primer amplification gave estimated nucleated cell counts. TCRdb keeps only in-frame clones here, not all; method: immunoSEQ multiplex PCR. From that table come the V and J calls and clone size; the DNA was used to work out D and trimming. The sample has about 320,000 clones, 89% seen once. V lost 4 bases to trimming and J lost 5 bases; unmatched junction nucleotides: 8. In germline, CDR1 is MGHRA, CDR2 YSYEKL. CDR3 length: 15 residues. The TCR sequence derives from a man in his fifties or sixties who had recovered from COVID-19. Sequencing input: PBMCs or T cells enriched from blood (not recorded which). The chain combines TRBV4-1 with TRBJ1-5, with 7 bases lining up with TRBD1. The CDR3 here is CASSRDDGTDQPQHF. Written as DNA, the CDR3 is TGCGCCAGCAGCCGAGACGACGGGACAGATCAGCCCCAGCATTTT.